The T cell receptor beta chain described here comes from a study of spatial heterogeneity in lung cancer. Background on the study: A consistent excess of beta-chain over alpha-chain sequences was detected. Findings and limits, study-wide: Counts of expanded alpha and beta TCRs within tumors tracked the tumor nonsynonymous mutation count.

This clonotype was observed a handful of times. Its antigen is as yet unknown. This CDR3 contains 13 residues. Germline CDR1 and CDR2: LNHDA and SQIVND (reference sequence). Trimming took 5 bases from V and 3 from J, leaving 10 bases between them. Specified time point: sample taken at primary tumor resection. Individually, TCR cDNA molecules were each labelled with a unique molecular identifier. TCRdb used MiXCR to reprocess the 5' RACE reads, holding one entry per CDR3 protein. The sample lists 2,500 or so distinct CDR3 sequences, approximately 1.5% occurring once. This TCR was sampled from a male donor with early-stage non-small cell lung cancer. The V and J genes are TRBV19 and TRBJ2-5; unclear D gene. The sample here was lung tumor tissue, taken at surgery. The CDR3 is CASSRSPEETQYF. The CDR3 DNA reads as TGTGCCAGTAGTCGGTCGCCTGAAGAGACCCAGTACTTC.